This note documents a single TCR beta chain sequence. Its antigen is undetermined. V dropped 4 bases and J dropped 7; count of bases not matched to a gene: 6. This CDR3 has 15 residues. Germline V CDR1 and CDR2: SGHTA, FQGNSA. These data are taken from a study of shared clonotypes between healthy human individuals. Whole-study results and caveats: Some naive CD4 clonotypes, around 4.7%, turned up in common across several donors.

Measured with immunoSEQ multiplex PCR; TCRdb has only the in-frame clones, and not every one. The profile shows roughly 1.4 million clones, about 98.5% of them singletons. There were only Caucasian adults among the donors, and all lived in Nashville, Tennessee. A CD45RA+ naive subset and a CD45RA-negative memory subset were split from CD4+ cells. V gene TRBV7-2 combines with J gene TRBJ2-1, with 11 bases fitting TRBD2. The clonotype comes from a man younger than 45 in good health. The specimen was naive CD4+ T cells sorted from blood. The sample's subset: CD45RA+ positively selected. CDR3 protein: CASSYSGRAMNEQFF. As DNA, the CDR3 is TGTGCCAGCAGCTATAGCGGGAGGGCCATGAATGAGCAGTTCTTC.